This TCR beta chain derives from a study of T cell responses to AZD1222 COVID-19 vaccine (dated by TCRdb to the early 2020s). Study-wide context: AZD1222 recipients with second doses at about 4 weeks or about 12 weeks were pooled, because spike-specific TCR depth and breadth did not differ between schedules. TCR sequencing covered more than 230 trial participants: around 210 given two doses of AZD1222 and about 26 given two doses of MenACWY control vaccine. Trial participants were enrolled into age subgroups of 18-55, 56-69 and 70-plus years, which contained approximately 150, 30 and 60 TCR-sequenced participants, respectively.

Germline trimming: 2 bases from V, 5 bases from J; junction bases outside gene matches: 22. From the germline V gene, CDR1 is MNHGY and CDR2 is SVAAGI. From its cysteine to its phenylalanine, the CDR3 spans 21 amino acids. The read is trimmed to its CDR3 DNA, 63 bases read in frame from base 1. The CDR3 regions of human TCRbeta chains were analyzed by immunosequencing. Per the original workflow: TCRs in the repertoires were compared against a reference library of SARS-CoV-2-specific TCRs that had been generated with the MIRA antigen-specificity platform. Breadth meant the fraction of unique TCRs that were SARS-CoV-2-associated, whereas depth meant the fraction of total T cells that were SARS-CoV-2-associated. Each spike-specific TCR was assigned to its reactive spike region and to a CD4 or CD8 class using the MIRA data. Log10-transformed breadth and depth values were compared by one-way ANOVA with Sidak's multiple comparisons tests. TCRdb holds this immuneACCESS table with in-frame rearrangements only. Some clones are missing; in checked studies, unresolved V genes explain under half, and the rest has no known cause. D and trimming come from the DNA, and the V and J calls and clone size come from that table. The sample profile shows some 180,000 clones; roughly 92% of them were found once. The ten largest clonotypes hold more than 1.5% of the sample.

The time point label here, explained by the study, means: baseline before first vaccination. Vaccinee samples came from UK trials COV001 and COV002, including a single-blind randomized controlled phase 2/3 trial of AZD1222 (ChAdOx1 nCoV-19) in healthy adults. For TCRbeta chain sequencing, PBMC samples from trial participants were taken at day 0 and at day 28 after the second dose. Comments on this clone: The clone's antigen remains unknown. No much larger clone is present one base from it, and per-base qualities are unavailable.

General study outcomes and caveats: Participants were mostly white British and included more females than males, and it was suggested by the authors that clonal diversity may have been underestimated. Spike-specific TCR breadth and depth rose significantly after two AZD1222 doses compared with day 0 and with MenACWY recipients. The 56-69-year group was small, and its depth increase did not reach significance, likely because of low power. Conclusions about previously exposed vaccinees are limited because only a handful of AZD1222 recipients were SARS-CoV-2 seropositive at baseline. Reportedly, almost half of the unique spike-specific TCRs recognized epitopes lying outside the regions that are mutated in the B.1.351 and B.1.1.7 variants. No day 14 peak-response samples were available, so repertoires were characterized only after the peak T cell response. The vaccine-associated CD4 TCRs covered the entire spike protein, and the dominant responses fell in regions 160-218 and 743-854.

The rearrangement joined TRBV6-9 to TRBJ2-5; 11 junctional bases match TRBD2. This receptor was obtained from an adult in good health. The sample consisted of peripheral blood, taken on day 0 of AZD1222 vaccination. The CDR3 loop reads CASSYLFVGIGTSGDLETQYF. At the DNA level, the sequence is TGTGCCAGCAGTTATCTATTCGTTGGGATCGGGACTAGCGGAGACTTGGAGACCCAGTACTTC.